A single sample is the source of the 24 T cell receptor beta chains below, sequenced in a study of CD8 T cells in ankylosing spondylitis. Study-wide results and limits: Fewer than 10 highly homologous variants made up a TCR beta motif that seemed to typify ankylosing spondylitis blood.

MiXCR was run by TCRdb on the 5' RACE reads, yielding one entry per CDR3 protein. Of roughly 440,000 distinct CDR3 sequences detected, 15% to 20% appear once; the ten largest clones hold around 0.92%. These receptors lack a known antigen. The sample was blood, either unsorted or a sorted T cell fraction (not recorded which). The receptors originated from a male donor with ankylosing spondylitis.

The rearrangement links TRBV3-1 to TRBJ2-1; 7 nucleotides agree with TRBD2. Per the germline V gene, CDR1 is LGHDT and CDR2 is YNNKEL (reference sequence). V was clipped by 0 bases and J by 6 bases; unmatched bases: 11. CDR3 size: 17 residues. The CDR3 loop reads CASSQDVWGRALNEQFF. The CDR3 nucleotides read TGTGCCAGCAGCCAAGATGTGTGGGGGAGGGCCCTCAATGAGCAGTTCTTC.

The sample holds a few counts of this clonotype. The rearrangement uses TRBV6-5 and TRBJ2-1; D is unresolved. Germline loops: CDR1 MNHEY, CDR2 SVGAGI. V lost 0 bases and J lost 3, with 9 bases in between. This CDR3 is built from 15 residues. CDR3 sequence (DNA): TGTGCCAGCAGTTACTCGATTGGGTTCTACAATGAGCAGTTCTTC. Its translation is CASSYSIGFYNEQFF.

The rearrangement uses TRBV20-1 and TRBJ1-5, with a tentative D call TRBD1 (6 bases). The length of the CDR3 is 13 residues. With 6 bases removed from V and 3 bases from J, the gap between germline ends came to 12 bases. Per the germline V gene, CDR1 is DFQATT and CDR2 is SNEGSKA (reference sequence). The CDR3 sequence: CSASRGDNQPQHF. In nucleotides, the CDR3 is TGCAGTGCGTCTAGGGGGGACAATCAGCCCCAGCATTTT.

The V and J genes are TRBV6-5 and TRBJ1-2, with D tentatively TRBD1 (6 bases). This CDR3 comprises 15 residues. Germline-derived CDR1 and CDR2 are MNHEY and SVGAGI. Trimming left V 0 bases short and J 1 base short, with 9 bases between. In DNA, the CDR3 is TGTGCCAGCAGTTACTCCACAGGGATTAACTATGGCTACACCTTC. Encoded protein: CASSYSTGINYGYTF.

This clonotype turned up a few times. This chain's CDR3 is CASSPRMGVLSSYNEQFF. The DNA of the CDR3 is TGTGCCAGCAGTCCCCGGATGGGGGTCCTGAGCTCCTACAATGAGCAGTTCTTC. The chain is built from TRBV6-1 and TRBJ2-1, with D tentatively TRBD1 or TRBD2 (5 bases each). V lost 5 bases and J lost 0, with 20 bases in between. CDR3 size: 18 residues. The germline V gene has CDR1 MNHNS and CDR2 SASEGT.

This clonotype was observed at least ten times. This chain uses TRBV29-1 with TRBJ2-1; no reliable D call. V lost 7 bases, J lost 15 bases, and 16 bases lay in between. The CDR3 contains 10 residues. Germline values: CDR1 SQVTM, CDR2 ANQGSEA. CDR3 region: CSAVVGTRFF. CDR3 bases: TGCAGCGCCGTAGTGGGTACGCGGTTCTTC.

This clonotype was seen repeatedly, ten times or more. V usage is TRBV7-9 and J usage is TRBJ1-2; 8 bases fit TRBD1. After removal of 3 bases from V and 2 bases from J, the junction contained 2 bases not matched to a gene. CDR1 and CDR2 from the germline V gene are SEHNR and FQNEAQ (reference sequence). The CDR3 consists of 14 residues. CDR3 nucleotides: TGTGCCAGCAGCTTGGCAGGGGGCAACTATGGCTACACCTTC. As protein: CASSLAGGNYGYTF.

The chain is built from TRBV5-1 and TRBJ2-6; TRBD1 matches 7 bases. The CDR3 has 18 amino acids. Losses at the gene ends were 3 bases for V and 0 bases for J; bases not matched to a gene: 9. Germline V gene lookup returns CDR1 SGHRS and CDR2 YFSETQ. This CDR3 reads CASSSVPGQSSGANVLTF. The CDR3 region has the DNA TGCGCCAGCAGCTCCGTACCGGGACAGAGCTCTGGGGCCAACGTCCTGACTTTC.

The chain recombines TRBV3-1 with TRBJ1-1, with 7 bases fitting TRBD1. The CDR3 sequence is 16 residues long. Germline V lookup: CDR1 LGHDT, CDR2 YNNKEL (reference sequence). V lost 2 bases and J lost 7; bases outside the gene matches: 13. The CDR3 region is CASSQPQGGGSGEAFF. The DNA for the CDR3 is TGTGCCAGCAGCCAACCTCAAGGAGGGGGCTCGGGTGAAGCTTTCTTT.

The V gene is TRBV6-5, the J gene TRBJ1-2; D remains unclear. The CDR3 is made up of 13 amino acids. V was shortened by 4 bases and J by 8 bases, with 14 bases between the two germline ends. CDR1 and CDR2 from the germline V gene are MNHEY and SVGAGI. CDR3 sequence reads: CASSSPLGWGYTF. CDR3 nucleotide sequence: TGTGCCAGCAGTTCCCCTCTTGGGTGGGGCTACACCTTC.

This clonotype was seen a few times. The chain uses TRBV11-2 and TRBJ2-7, with D perhaps matching TRBD1 (6 bases). Germline V gene lookup returns CDR1 SGHAT and CDR2 FQNNGV. The CDR3 has 13 amino acids. Trimming removed 4 bases at V and 4 bases at J, with 11 bases between. The CDR3 loop is CASSYGQTYEQYF. In DNA form, the CDR3 reads TGTGCCAGCAGCTACGGACAGACATACGAGCAGTACTTC.

This clonotype was counted at least ten times. At one end the junction does not follow the germline gene, possibly because of a read error. The rearrangement uses TRBV20-1 and TRBJ2-7; TRBD2 agrees at 7 bases. CDR3 length equals 14 residues. Germline assignment: CDR1 DFQATT and CDR2 SNEGSKA (reference sequence). CDR3 sequence: CSSSGSLPTGEQYF. In nucleotides, the CDR3 is TGCAGTTCTAGCGGAAGCCTACCTACTGGCGAGCAGTACTTC.

This clonotype was counted between two and nine times. The rearrangement links TRBV6-1 to TRBJ2-7; tentative D call: TRBD2 (6 bases). Trimming stripped 6 bases from V and 2 bases from J, with 23 bases between. The CDR3 totals 17 residues. Per germline, CDR1 MNHNS and CDR2 SASEGT. The CDR3 region has the DNA TGTGCCAGCAGCCTATCCCGGGACTCCTACTCGACCTACGAGCAGTACTTC. This gives the protein CASSLSRDSYSTYEQYF.

The chain joins TRBV3-1 to TRBJ2-4; D uncertain. Germline V gene lookup returns CDR1 LGHDT and CDR2 YNNKEL (reference sequence). The CDR3 is 14 amino acids. The V gene lost 1 base and the J gene lost 1 base, with 5 bases spanning the gap. CDR3 in amino acids: CASSQAAAKNIQYF. CDR3 DNA: TGTGCCAGCAGCCAAGCAGCTGCCAAAAACATTCAGTACTTC.

The chain links TRBV2 to TRBJ2-1, with TRBD1 identical over 7 bases. CDR1 and CDR2 (germline): SNHLY, FYNNEI. There are 15 residues in the CDR3. V lost 6 bases, J lost 12 bases, and 17 bases stayed unmatched. The chain's CDR3 is CASSQTGTKGERQFF. Here the CDR3 DNA reads TGTGCCAGCAGCCAGACAGGGACCAAAGGGGAAAGGCAGTTCTTC. Looking up the rest from reference TRBV2 and TRBJ2-1 gives the full variable domain: EPEVTQTPSHQVTQMGQEVILRCVPISNHLYFYWYRQILGQKVEFLVSFYNNEISEKSEIFDDQFSVERPDGSNFTLKIRSTKLEDSAMYFCASSQTGTKGERQFFGPGTRLTVL.

The V gene is TRBV5-6, the J gene TRBJ2-7; TRBD1 agrees at 12 bases. CDR3 length: 16 residues. V shed 2 bases, J shed 4 bases, and the junction held 7 bases outside the gene matches. Germline V gene data show CDR1 as SGHDT and CDR2 as YYEEEE. The CDR3 bases are TGTGCCAGCAGCTTTGCCCCGGGACAGGGGGCGTACGAGCAGTACTTC. The encoded protein is CASSFAPGQGAYEQYF.

The chain is built from TRBV18 and TRBJ2-3; 10 bases are a match to TRBD1. V lost 6 bases to trimming and J lost 4 bases; unmatched junction nucleotides: 7. The CDR3 covers 15 residues. Germline values: CDR1 KGHSH, CDR2 LQKENI. The CDR3 is CASSHGQGVADTQYF. The CDR3 DNA sequence: TGTGCCAGCTCTCACGGACAGGGGGTGGCAGATACGCAGTATTTT.

This clonotype came up a few times. The chain combines TRBV3-1 with TRBJ1-1; TRBD1 is a possible D gene (5 bases). Germline V gene sequence: CDR1 LGHDT, CDR2 YNNKEL (reference sequence). This CDR3 is built from 14 residues. The V end lost 4 bases, the J end lost 1 base, and 10 bases lay between the germline ends. CDR3 protein: CASSLGHKNTEAFF. The CDR3 nucleotides are TGTGCCAGCAGCCTCGGACACAAGAACACTGAAGCTTTCTTT. The variable domain in full, completed from reference TRBV3-1 and TRBJ1-1, reads DTAVSQTPKYLVTQMGNDKSIKCEQNLGHDTMYWYKQDSKKFLKIMFSYNNKELIINETVPNRFSPKSPDKAHLNLHINSLELGDSAVYFCASSLGHKNTEAFFGQGTRLTVV.

The chain joins TRBV5-6 to TRBJ2-3, with TRBD2 matching 7 bases. This CDR3 spans 13 amino acids. Germline CDR1 reads SGHDT; CDR2 reads YYEEEE. After removal of 4 bases from V and 2 bases from J, the junction contained 1 base not matched to a gene. The chain's CDR3 is CASSLADTDTQYF. In DNA form, the CDR3 reads TGTGCCAGCAGCCTAGCGGACACAGATACGCAGTATTTT.

This clonotype occurred a few times. The J gene is TRBJ2-3, the V gene TRBV20-1; D gene uncertain. This CDR3 has 13 amino acids. Germline V gene lookup returns CDR1 DFQATT and CDR2 SNEGSKA (reference sequence). V was pared by 1 base and J by 3 bases, with 8 bases between. In DNA form, the CDR3 reads TGCAGTGCTAGAGGAAACCCGACAGATACGCAGTATTTT. Amino acids: CSARGNPTDTQYF.

The rearrangement links TRBV20-1 to TRBJ2-1; 13 bases match TRBD2. The J segment lost 9 bases and the V segment lost 0 bases, leaving 8 bases of the junction unmatched. The CDR3 loop spans 16 amino acids. Germline-derived CDR1 and CDR2 are DFQATT and SNEGSKA (reference sequence). The CDR3 loop reads CSARDPGTSGVGEQFF. The CDR3 DNA follows: TGCAGTGCTAGAGATCCCGGGACTAGCGGGGTGGGTGAGCAGTTCTTC.

The V call is TRBV7-8, the J call TRBJ2-1; TRBD2 is a possible D gene (6 bases). Deletions cut 5 bases from V and 5 bases from J, with 19 bases between. The CDR3 contains 16 residues. From germline, CDR1 is SGHVS and CDR2 FQNEAQ. The CDR3 loop reads CASSRGGGAWDNEQFF. CDR3 sequence (DNA): TGTGCCAGCAGCCGAGGAGGAGGGGCATGGGACAATGAGCAGTTCTTC. Looking up the rest from reference TRBV7-8 and TRBJ2-1 gives the full variable domain: GAGVSQSPRYKVAKRGQDVALRCDPISGHVSLFWYQQALGQGPEFLTYFQNEAQLDKSGLPSDRFFAERPEGSVSTLKIQRTQQEDSAVYLCASSRGGGAWDNEQFFGPGTRLTVL.

In this sample, this clonotype turned up many times. This chain joins TRBV11-2 and TRBJ2-1; no definite D call. The CDR3 is made up of 13 amino acids. V was trimmed by 2 bases and J by 6 bases, leaving 8 bases between them. Germline CDR1 SGHAT, CDR2 FQNNGV. The chain's CDR3 is CASSLSQLNEQFF. The DNA for the CDR3 is TGTGCCAGCAGCTTAAGTCAGCTCAATGAGCAGTTCTTC.

The CDR3 DNA follows: TGCAGTGCTAGAGATCAAAGGGGGCTAGGCAATCAGCCCCAGCATTTT. Its translation is CSARDQRGLGNQPQHF. V and J are TRBV20-1 and TRBJ1-5; 7 bases fit TRBD1. The germline gives CDR1 DFQATT, CDR2 SNEGSKA (reference sequence). The CDR3 runs to 16 residues. Unmatched junction bases numbered 7, after V lost 0 bases and J lost 2 bases.